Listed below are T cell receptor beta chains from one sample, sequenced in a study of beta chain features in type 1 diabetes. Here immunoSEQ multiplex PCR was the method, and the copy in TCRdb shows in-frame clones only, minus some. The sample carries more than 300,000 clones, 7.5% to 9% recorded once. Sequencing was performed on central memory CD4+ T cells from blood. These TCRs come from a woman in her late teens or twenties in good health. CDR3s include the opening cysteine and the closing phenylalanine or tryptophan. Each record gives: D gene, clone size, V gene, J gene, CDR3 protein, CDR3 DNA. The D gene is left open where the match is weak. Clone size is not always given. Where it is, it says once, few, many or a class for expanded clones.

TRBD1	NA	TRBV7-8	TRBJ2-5	CASSPGTGKKETQYF	TGTGCCAGCAGCCCCGGGACAGGGAAAAAAGAGACCCAGTACTTC
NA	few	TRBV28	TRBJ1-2	CASSLRNYGYTF	TGTGCCAGCAGTTTGAGAAACTATGGCTACACCTTC
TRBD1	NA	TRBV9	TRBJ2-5	CASSARGTGDSETQYF	TGTGCCAGCAGCGCACGGGGGACAGGGGATTCGGAGACCCAGTACTTC
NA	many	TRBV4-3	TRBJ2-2	CASSQDFPRPGELFF	TGCGCCAGCAGCCAAGATTTCCCCCGACCCGGGGAGCTGTTTTTT
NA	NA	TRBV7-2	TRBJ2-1	CASRTNNEQFF	TGTGCCAGCAGAACAAACAATGAGCAGTTCTTC
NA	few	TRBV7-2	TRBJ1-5	CASRQGDQNQPQHF	TGTGCCAGCAGACAGGGTGACCAAAATCAGCCCCAGCATTTT
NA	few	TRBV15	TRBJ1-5	CATSRLYGASNQPQHF	TGTGCCACCAGCAGACTTTACGGGGCTAGCAATCAGCCCCAGCATTTT
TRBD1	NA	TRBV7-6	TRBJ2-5	CASSPRDRVIQETQYF	TGTGCCAGCAGCCCGAGGGACAGGGTCATCCAAGAGACCCAGTACTTC
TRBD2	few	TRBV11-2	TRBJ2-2	CASSLEPGLAPGRLFF	TGTGCCAGCAGCTTAGAACCCGGACTAGCGCCCGGGAGGCTGTTTTTT
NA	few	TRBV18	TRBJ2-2	CASSPAFRSGELFF	TGTGCCAGCTCACCAGCGTTCAGGTCCGGGGAGCTGTTTTTT
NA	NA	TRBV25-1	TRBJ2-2	CASSEYGPTGELFF	TGTGCCAGCAGTGAATATGGCCCAACCGGGGAGCTGTTTTTT
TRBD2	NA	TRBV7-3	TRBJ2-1	CASSFRGAGVNEQFF	TGTGCCAGCAGCTTCCGCGGAGCGGGAGTGAATGAGCAGTTCTTC
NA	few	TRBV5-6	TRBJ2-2	CASRPRAEQHGELFF	TGTGCCAGCAGGCCGCGGGCCGAACAACACGGGGAGCTGTTTTTT
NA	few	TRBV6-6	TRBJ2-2	CASSWVGTGELFF	TGTGCCAGCAGTTGGGTTGGCACCGGGGAGCTGTTTTTT
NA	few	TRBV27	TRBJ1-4	CASSLSRTNEKLFF	TGTGCCAGCAGTTTGTCCAGGACTAATGAAAAACTGTTTTTT
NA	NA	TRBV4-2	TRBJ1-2	CASSQGTLGYGYTF	TGTGCCAGCAGCCAGGGAACTTTAGGCTATGGCTACACCTTC
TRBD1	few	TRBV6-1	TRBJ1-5	CASSPTGYQPQHF	TGTGCCAGCAGTCCGACAGGGTATCAGCCCCAGCATTTT
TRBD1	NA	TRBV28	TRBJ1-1	CASSTGVHSAFF	TGTGCCAGCAGCACAGGGGTCCATAGTGCTTTCTTT
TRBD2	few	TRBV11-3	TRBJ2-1	CASSLVFGRSDNEQFF	TGTGCCAGCAGCTTAGTTTTCGGGAGGAGTGACAATGAGCAGTTCTTC
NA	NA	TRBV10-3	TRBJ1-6	CAISDSKVTPLHF	TGTGCCATCAGTGACTCCAAGGTCACACCCCTCCACTTT
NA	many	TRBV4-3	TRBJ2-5	CASSQDLGGGETQYF	TGCGCCAGCAGCCAAGATCTCGGGGGCGGGGAGACCCAGTACTTC
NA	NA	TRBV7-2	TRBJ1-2	CASSLVSGRGSNYGYTF	TGTGCCAGCAGCTTAGTATCGGGGAGGGGGTCTAACTATGGCTACACCTTC